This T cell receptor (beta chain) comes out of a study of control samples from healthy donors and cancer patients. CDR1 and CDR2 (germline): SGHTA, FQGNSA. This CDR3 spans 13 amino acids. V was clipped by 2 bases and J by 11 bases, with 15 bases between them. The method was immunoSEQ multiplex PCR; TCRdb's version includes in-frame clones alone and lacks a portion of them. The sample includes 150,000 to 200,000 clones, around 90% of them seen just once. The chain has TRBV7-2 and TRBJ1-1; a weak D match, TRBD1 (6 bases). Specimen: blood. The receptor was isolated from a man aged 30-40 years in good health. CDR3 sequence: CASSLIRQALAFF. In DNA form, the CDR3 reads TGTGCCAGCAGCTTAATCAGACAGGCTCTGGCTTTCTTT.